This is a list of T cell receptor beta chains from one sample in a study of T cell responses to AZD1222 COVID-19 vaccine. Profiled with immunoSEQ multiplex PCR; TCRdb holds only in-frame clones, not every one. This table holds roughly 34,000 clones, about 88% found once. The sequenced sample was peripheral blood, obtained on day 0 of AZD1222 vaccination. Every receptor here comes from an adult in good health. Both conserved end residues are trimmed from each CDR3.

v_gene: TRBV5-1
CDR3aa: ASSYTGYEQY

v_gene: TRBV7-2
CDR3aa: ASSLAGQFYEQY

v_gene: TRBV6-4
CDR3aa: ASSDASGGSGANVLT

v_gene: TRBV11-2
CDR3aa: ASSLVFERGVPYNEQF

v_gene: TRBV27
CDR3aa: ATKAARVTNEKLF

v_gene: TRBV6-2/TRBV6-3
CDR3aa: ASSYRQANQPQH

v_gene: TRBV12-3/TRBV12-4
CDR3aa: ASSFSPGWRF

v_gene: TRBV4-1
CDR3aa: ASSQDGVQRSEAF

v_gene: TRBV27
CDR3aa: ASSPVTQGGGEQF

v_gene: TRBV5-8
CDR3aa: ASSLRARGQF

v_gene: TRBV7-2
CDR3aa: ASSLAMSQETQY

v_gene: TRBV10-2
CDR3aa: ASSDETGNQPQH

v_gene: TRBV6-1
CDR3aa: ASSEPQGDNPYEQY

v_gene: TRBV19
CDR3aa: ASSIPGSGETQY

v_gene: TRBV7-9
CDR3aa: ASNEGQINYGYT

v_gene: TRBV10-1
CDR3aa: ASSTREEGEQY

v_gene: TRBV19
CDR3aa: ASRSGTLSSYNEQF

v_gene: TRBV5-1
CDR3aa: ASSLDIRF

v_gene: TRBV27
CDR3aa: ASTHRGRFTDTQY

v_gene: TRBV6-5
CDR3aa: ASSYTGQYYEQY

v_gene: TRBV6-5
CDR3aa: ASSYAQAGYEQY

v_gene: TRBV11-2
CDR3aa: ASSSSSGAIAYEQY

v_gene: TRBV7-3
CDR3aa: ASSSDRGLPGANVLT

v_gene: TRBV7-2
CDR3aa: ASSLKKIGKLF

v_gene: TRBV3-1/TRBV3-2
CDR3aa: ASSQDGNGNTGELF

v_gene: TRBV27
CDR3aa: ASRTASGRLHEQY

v_gene: TRBV14
CDR3aa: ASSQVRGTEAF

v_gene: TRBV27
CDR3aa: ASSLTSGMGKNIQY

v_gene: TRBV28
CDR3aa: ASSFWFGGAIVGQPQH

v_gene: TRBV9
CDR3aa: ASSVGGTGGDGYT

v_gene: TRBV6-5
CDR3aa: ASSYSGQSHQPQH

v_gene: TRBV15
CDR3aa: ATRRTSGGPADTQY

v_gene: TRBV9
CDR3aa: ASSVGQGSNEQY

v_gene: TRBV19
CDR3aa: ASSTLAGTDTQY

v_gene: TRBV29-1
CDR3aa: SVDAEGGRRLGTEAF

v_gene: TRBV5-1
CDR3aa: ASGTSGGYEQY

v_gene: TRBV3-1/TRBV3-2
CDR3aa: ASSQGKAALYNEQF

v_gene: TRBV5-8
CDR3aa: ASNIGMQETGELF

v_gene: TRBV19
CDR3aa: ASSIDFASGRPNEKLF

v_gene: TRBV3-1/TRBV3-2
CDR3aa: ASNGRGLTEAF

v_gene: TRBV28
CDR3aa: ASSPGQLHYGYT